A single T cell receptor (beta chain) is shown here with its context. The assay was immunoSEQ multiplex PCR, and TCRdb's table has in-frame clones only and misses some. The sample holds roughly 2,300,000 clones, 80% to 95% seen once. The data belong to a study of shared clonotypes between healthy human individuals. This sequence was found in a man between 18 and 35 years old in good health. Some clones in this sample may be carry-over from other donors' samples. The material sequenced was naive CD4+ T cells from PBMCs. The subset: CD45RA+ positively selected.

The DNA of the CDR3 is TGTGCCAGCTCACCAGAAGAGACAGGGTGGTCCTACAATGAGCAGTTCTTC. Protein product: CASSPEETGWSYNEQFF. The chain joins TRBV18 to TRBJ2-1, with 7 nucleotides matching TRBD1. Germline V CDR1 and CDR2: KGHSH, LQKENI. The CDR3 is 17 amino acids. With 2 bases clipped from V and 1 base from J, the junction kept 8 bases outside the gene matches.